This entry is about one T cell receptor (beta chain). Antigen unknown. These data are taken from a study of T cell responses to AZD1222 COVID-19 vaccine. The study, taken as a whole, reports: Baseline seropositivity occurred in only six or seven AZD1222 recipients.

Sequenced by immunoSEQ multiplex PCR; TCRdb stores in-frame clones only, minus some. The data contain 150,000 to 200,000 clones, more than 75% of them seen just once; the ten biggest clones take up approximately 4.5%. The sequence derives from an adult who received the AZD1222 COVID-19 vaccine. Source: peripheral blood, taken 28 days after the second AZD1222 dose.

The CDR3 DNA is TGTGCCAGTAGTATGCGGCAGGGGAGCTCCTACGAGCAGTACTTC. Translating gives CASSMRQGSSYEQYF. The chain links TRBV19 to TRBJ2-7; perhaps TRBD1 as D (6 bases). The CDR3 is made up of 15 amino acids. Trimming left V 3 bases short and J 0 bases short, with 12 bases between. Germline loops: CDR1 LNHDA, CDR2 SQIVND (reference sequence). Full variable domain (missing parts from reference TRBV19 and TRBJ2-7): DGGITQSPKYLFRKEGQNVTLSCEQNLNHDAMYWYRQDPGQGLRLIYYSQIVNDFQKGDIAEGYSVSREKKESFPLTVTSAQKNPTAFYLCASSMRQGSSYEQYFGPGTRLTVT.